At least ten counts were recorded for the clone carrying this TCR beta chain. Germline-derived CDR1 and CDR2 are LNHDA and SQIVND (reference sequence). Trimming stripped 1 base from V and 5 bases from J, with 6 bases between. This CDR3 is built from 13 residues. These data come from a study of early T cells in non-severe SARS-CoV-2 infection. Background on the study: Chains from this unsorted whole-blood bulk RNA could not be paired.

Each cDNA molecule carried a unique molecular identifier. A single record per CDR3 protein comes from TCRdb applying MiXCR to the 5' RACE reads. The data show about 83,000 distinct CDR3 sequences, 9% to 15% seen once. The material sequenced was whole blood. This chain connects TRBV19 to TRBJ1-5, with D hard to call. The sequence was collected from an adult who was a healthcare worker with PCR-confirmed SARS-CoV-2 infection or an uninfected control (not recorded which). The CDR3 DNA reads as TGTGCCAGTAGTATAGGGCCCTATCAGCCCCAGCATTTT. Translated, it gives CASSIGPYQPQHF.